These 13 T cell receptor beta chains share one sample of origin, sequenced in a study of T-cell memory formation after mild COVID-19. TCRdb recomputed calls from the 5' RACE reads with MiXCR, one row per CDR3 protein. The table includes about 600,000 distinct CDR3 sequences, roughly 22% detected once. The sequencing input was PBMCs or a T cell subset sorted from them (not recorded which). These receptors originate from an adult woman who had mild COVID-19 (a few samples of this study predate the infection). Cell type and time point are not known.

The CDR3 sequence: CASSQENMGTQYF. Written as DNA, the CDR3 is TGCGCCAGCAGCCAAGAGAACATGGGTACGCAGTATTTT. The V gene is TRBV4-3, the J gene TRBJ2-3; D is unresolved. In germline, CDR1 is LGHNA, CDR2 YSLEER. Trimming shortened V by 0 bases and J by 8 bases, and 9 bases separated the two germline ends. This CDR3 is 13 amino acids long.

The sample holds a few counts of this clonotype. V is TRBV5-1 and J is TRBJ2-1; 7 bases are shared with TRBD2. With 0 bases clipped from V and 14 bases from J, the junction kept 5 bases outside the gene matches. The CDR3 runs 12 residues. CDR1 SGHRS and CDR2 YFSETQ come from the germline V gene. CDR3 region: CASSLERGEEFF. The DNA for the CDR3 is TGCGCCAGCAGCTTGGAACGGGGGGAGGAGTTCTTC.

J is TRBJ2-1 and V is TRBV30; the D is unclear. Between the trimmed V and J ends, which lost 4 bases and 2 bases, there was a span of 3 bases. There are 11 residues in the CDR3. In germline, CDR1 is GTSNPN, CDR2 SVGIG (reference sequence). CDR3 nucleotides: TGTGCCTGGACAACCTACAATGAGCAGTTCTTC. This sequence encodes CAWTTYNEQFF.

V gene TRBV5-5 combines with J gene TRBJ2-7; D gene uncertain. Trimming stripped 3 bases from V and 7 bases from J, with 11 bases between. The germline V gene has CDR1 SGHKS and CDR2 YYEKEE (reference sequence). The CDR3 extends over 12 amino acids. Here the CDR3 reads CASSSTLGEQYF. In DNA form, the CDR3 reads TGTGCCAGCAGCTCGACTCTGGGGGAGCAGTACTTC.

This chain joins TRBV7-3 and TRBJ2-1; 11 positions match TRBD2. CDR3 length: 16 residues. The germline CDR1 and CDR2 sequences are SGHTA and FQGTGA. The J segment lost 2 bases and the V segment lost 0 bases, leaving 0 bases of the junction unmatched. The CDR3 region is CASSLTSGRAYNEQFF. The DNA of the CDR3 is TGTGCCAGCAGCTTAACTAGCGGGAGGGCCTACAATGAGCAGTTCTTC.

This clonotype was observed a few times. The genes are TRBV18 and TRBJ2-5; possibly TRBD1 or TRBD2 for D (5 bases each). The CDR3 has 15 residues. CDR1 KGHSH and CDR2 LQKENI come from the germline V gene. V lost 5 bases to trimming and J lost 6 bases, with 19 bases between them. The CDR3 sequence is CASSTRDEWGQTQYF. The CDR3 DNA is TGTGCCAGCTCAACACGGGACGAGTGGGGCCAGACCCAGTACTTC.

This clonotype showed up just a few times. The chain links TRBV3-1 to TRBJ1-1; D remains unclear. The CDR3 extends over 14 amino acids. V lost 0 bases to trimming and J lost 8 bases, with 13 bases between them. The germline gives CDR1 LGHDT, CDR2 YNNKEL (reference sequence). The CDR3 here is CASSQDDGYLEAFF. The CDR3 region has the DNA TGTGCCAGCAGCCAAGATGATGGATACCTCGAAGCTTTCTTT.

This clonotype appeared a few times. This chain joins TRBV7-9 and TRBJ2-7; D gene unclear. Trimming removed 5 bases at V and 7 bases at J, with 15 bases between. Germline CDR1 is SEHNR and CDR2 is FQNEAQ (reference sequence). There are 13 residues in the CDR3. The CDR3 sequence is CASSPADTREQYF. CDR3 in DNA: TGTGCCAGCAGCCCAGCAGACACCCGGGAGCAGTACTTC.

This clonotype turned up a few times. The gene calls are TRBV5-4 and TRBJ2-2; perhaps TRBD1 as D (6 bases). Germline values: CDR1 SGHNT, CDR2 YYREEE (reference sequence). The V gene lost 3 bases and the J gene lost 1 base, with 16 bases spanning the gap. The CDR3 extends over 17 amino acids. CDR3 nucleotide sequence: TGTGCCAGCAGCTATACACAGCCGGGACAGAACACCGGGGAGCTGTTTTTT. This encodes CASSYTQPGQNTGELFF.

In its sample, this clonotype was seen a few times. V is TRBV5-1 and J is TRBJ2-5; D uncertain. Trimming stripped 1 base from V and 2 bases from J, with 6 bases between. There are 13 residues in the CDR3. CDR1 is SGHRS and CDR2 is YFSETQ in the germline V gene. The CDR3 DNA sequence: TGCGCCAGCAGCTTGCGGTTACAAGAGACCCAGTACTTC. Encoded protein: CASSLRLQETQYF.

This clonotype showed up many times. The chain uses TRBV5-1 and TRBJ2-5; the D gene is possibly TRBD2 (6 bases). V was shortened by 5 bases and J by 1 base, with 15 bases between the two germline ends. The CDR3 consists of 15 residues. The germline gives CDR1 SGHRS, CDR2 YFSETQ. CDR3 nucleotide sequence: TGCGCCAGCAGATTAGGACCCGGGAGCCAAGAGACCCAGTACTTC. Translated: CASRLGPGSQETQYF.

This clonotype has just a few counts. The chain recombines TRBV5-1 with TRBJ2-5; 7 bases fit TRBD2. Germline V gene sequence: CDR1 SGHRS, CDR2 YFSETQ. J lost 3 bases, V lost 4 bases, and 6 bases had no gene match. The CDR3 runs to 14 residues. The CDR3 DNA reads as TGCGCCAGCAGCGGGGGGGGTGCAGAAGAGACCCAGTACTTC. This gives the protein CASSGGGAEETQYF.

This clonotype occurred a few times. The chain combines TRBV20-1 with TRBJ2-7; either TRBD1 or TRBD2 may supply D (6 bases each). Germline CDR1 reads DFQATT; CDR2 reads SNEGSKA (reference sequence). The length of the CDR3 is 17 residues. Trimming removed 0 bases from V and 2 bases from J, with 20 bases in between. The CDR3 DNA reads TGCAGTGCTAGAGACGGAACAGGGATGGGAGGAACCTACGAGCAGTACTTC. Protein product: CSARDGTGMGGTYEQYF.